Presented here are 26 T cell receptor beta chains from one specimen sequenced in a study of T cell responses to AZD1222 COVID-19 vaccine. Measured with immunoSEQ multiplex PCR; TCRdb has only the in-frame clones, and not every one. The repertoire holds approximately 100,000 clones, with over 90% as singletons. The sample here was peripheral blood, taken on day 0 of AZD1222 vaccination. The receptor set was obtained from an adult in good health.

V is TRBV11-3 and J is TRBJ1-4; 7 nucleotides agree with TRBD1. The V gene end was trimmed by 5 bases and the J gene end by 5 bases; junction bases not matched to a gene: 8. CDR3 length: 15 residues. Germline V lookup: CDR1 SGHNT, CDR2 YENEEA. The CDR3 nucleotides read TGTGCCAGCAGCCCCCGGACAGGAACGAATGAAAAACTGTTTTTT. Protein: CASSPRTGTNEKLFF. The whole variable domain, remainder taken from reference TRBV11-3 and TRBJ1-4, is EAGVVQSPRYKIIEKKQPVAFWCNPISGHNTLYWYLQNLGQGPELLIRYENEEAVDDSQLPKDRFSAERLKGVDSTLKIQPAELGDSAVYLCASSPRTGTNEKLFFGSGTQLSVL.

In its sample, this clone was seen once. The chain uses TRBV6-5 and TRBJ2-7; no clear D. This CDR3 is 14 amino acids long. Germline V gives CDR1 MNHEY, CDR2 SVGAGI. V gave up 10 bases and J gave up 4 bases, with 20 bases separating them. The CDR3 DNA follows: TGTGCCACCACCGGGCGGAGTGAGTCTTACGAGCAGTACTTC. Encoded protein: CATTGRSESYEQYF.

In regard to this clone: Different DNA sequences within this sample yield the same CDR3. The chain combines TRBV15 with TRBJ2-7; tentatively, D is TRBD1 (5 bases). Trimming left V 0 bases short and J 2 bases short, with 8 bases between. CDR3 length: 14 amino acids. Germline V gene data show CDR1 as LNHNV and CDR2 as YYDKDF (reference sequence). The CDR3 sequence is CATSRDRGPYEQYF. CDR3 nucleotide sequence: TGTGCCACCAGCAGAGATAGGGGTCCCTACGAGCAGTACTTC.

This clone was seen more than once but under ten times. The rearrangement links TRBV2 to TRBJ1-3; 8 bases match TRBD1. In germline, CDR1 is SNHLY, CDR2 FYNNEI. J gave up 0 bases and V 9 bases, and 4 bases lay outside the gene matches. The CDR3 spans 14 residues. CDR3: CASQTGASGNTIYF. The DNA for the CDR3 is TGTGCCAGTCAGACAGGGGCCTCTGGAAACACCATATATTTT.

This rearrangement joins TRBV2 to TRBJ2-7; 11 bases are a match to TRBD1. The trim removed 6 bases at V and 1 base at J, leaving 5 bases unmatched. Germline values: CDR1 SNHLY, CDR2 FYNNEI. The CDR3 covers 15 residues. The CDR3 sequence is CASRAGTGGSYEQYF. The CDR3 nucleotides are TGTGCCAGCAGAGCGGGGACAGGGGGTTCCTACGAGCAGTACTTC.

The J gene is TRBJ1-2, the V gene TRBV6-5, with D tentatively TRBD1 (6 bases). Between the trimmed V and J ends, which lost 6 bases and 4 bases, there was a span of 9 bases. Germline loops: CDR1 MNHEY, CDR2 SVGAGI. The CDR3 runs 12 residues. CDR3 residues: CASRDSVYGYTF. The CDR3 DNA sequence: TGTGCCAGCAGGGACAGTGTCTATGGCTACACCTTC.

V is TRBV5-5 and J is TRBJ2-7; no clear D. The CDR3 is 14 amino acids. Trimming took 0 bases from V and 4 from J, leaving 11 bases between them. Germline CDR1 reads SGHKS; CDR2 reads YYEKEE (reference sequence). The DNA for the CDR3 is TGTGCCAGCAGCTTGGGACACCCCGGGTACGAGCAGTACTTC. Protein product: CASSLGHPGYEQYF.

The chain recombines TRBV5-1 with TRBJ2-3, with 9 bases that match TRBD1. Germline V gives CDR1 SGHRS, CDR2 YFSETQ. V was pared by 6 bases and J by 4 bases, with 6 bases of the junction left unmatched. CDR3 size: 14 residues. Written as DNA, the CDR3 is TGCGCCAGCAAAGGGACAGGGAGGTCAGATACGCAGTATTTT. Its translation is CASKGTGRSDTQYF.

The chain has TRBV21-1 and TRBJ2-7; TRBD1, as called in the table, went unchecked against the DNA. TRBV21-1 is described as a pseudogene. This CDR3 is built from 11 residues. The CDR3 DNA sequence: TGTGCCAGCATACAGGGGCGCGAGCAGTACTTC. Translating it yields CASIQGREQYF.

The V call is TRBV2, the J call TRBJ2-1; 7 bases fit TRBD2. The CDR3 consists of 18 residues. V shed 5 bases and J 2 bases; nucleotides not matched to a gene: 15. The germline CDR1 and CDR2 sequences are SNHLY and FYNNEI. The CDR3 sequence: CASSSPGHRGSPYNEQFF. DNA for the CDR3: TGTGCCAGCAGTTCACCAGGACATCGCGGGAGTCCCTACAATGAGCAGTTCTTC.

The chain has TRBV27 and TRBJ2-1; tentatively, D is TRBD1 (5 bases). The V gene's germline CDR1 is MNHEY and CDR2 SMNVEV (reference sequence). The CDR3 covers 16 residues. V was pared by 4 bases and J by 9 bases, with 22 bases between. The CDR3 sequence is CASSSSYQGGTSEQFF. The CDR3 DNA reads as TGTGCCAGCAGTTCCTCGTACCAGGGCGGTACAAGTGAGCAGTTCTTC.

J is TRBJ2-7 and V is TRBV14, with TRBD1 matching over 9 bases. V was pared by 2 bases and J by 7 bases, with 9 bases of the junction left unmatched. CDR1 SGHDN and CDR2 FVKESK come from the germline V gene. CDR3 length equals 15 residues. The CDR3 DNA is TGTGCCAGCAGCCAACCGGGACAGGGAATTTGGGAGCAGTACTTC. The encoded protein is CASSQPGQGIWEQYF.

The sample holds one count of this clone. V and J are TRBV11-3 and TRBJ2-5, with 15 bases identical to TRBD2. The CDR3 is 15 amino acids. Germline V CDR1 and CDR2: SGHNT, YENEEA. V was pared by 5 bases and J by 5 bases, with 3 bases of the junction left unmatched. The CDR3 DNA follows: TGTGCCAGCAGCCAGGGACTAGCGGGAGGTGAGACCCAGTACTTC. This translates into CASSQGLAGGETQYF.

V usage is TRBV6-5 and J usage is TRBJ2-5; the D gene could be TRBD1 or TRBD2 (6 bases each). The ends were cut back, 5 bases at V and 6 bases at J, with 16 bases in the middle. The length of the CDR3 is 14 residues. Germline V lookup: CDR1 MNHEY, CDR2 SVGAGI. The CDR3 region is CASSTYGGGKTQYF. The DNA of the CDR3 is TGTGCCAGCAGTACATACGGGGGCGGAAAGACCCAGTACTTC.

The chain carries TRBV5-1 and TRBJ2-5; D might be TRBD1 (6 bases). CDR1 SGHRS and CDR2 YFSETQ come from the germline V gene. The germline V and J ends were trimmed by 0 bases and 4 bases, with 10 bases remaining between them. The CDR3 covers 14 residues. The CDR3 bases are TGCGCCAGCAGCTTGGCGTCAGGGGTAGAGACCCAGTACTTC. This encodes CASSLASGVETQYF.

This chain joins TRBV5-1 and TRBJ1-3; 9 bases align to TRBD1. This CDR3 spans 15 amino acids. Germline CDR1 SGHRS, CDR2 YFSETQ. The trim removed 4 bases at V and 2 bases at J, leaving 4 bases unmatched. For the CDR3, the DNA is TGCGCCAGCAGCCCAGACAGGGGGACTGGAAACACCATATATTTT. This translates into CASSPDRGTGNTIYF. The variable domain in full, completed from reference TRBV5-1 and TRBJ1-3, reads KAGVTQTPRYLIKTRGQQVTLSCSPISGHRSVSWYQQTPGQGLQFLFEYFSETQRNKGNFPGRFSGRQFSNSRSEMNVSTLELGDSALYLCASSPDRGTGNTIYFGEGSWLTVV.

The chain carries TRBV24-1 and TRBJ2-2, with no clear D. Germline loops: CDR1 KGHDR, CDR2 SFDVKD. This CDR3 is built from 12 residues. The V end lost 9 bases, the J end lost 7 bases, and 11 bases lay between the germline ends. Here the CDR3 reads CATASRDGELFF. The CDR3 nucleotides are TGTGCCACCGCCTCAAGGGACGGGGAGCTGTTTTTT.

The chain employs TRBV12-3 or TRBV12-4 and TRBJ2-5, with D possibly matching TRBD2 (6 bases). This CDR3 has 12 residues. Between the trimmed V and J ends, which lost 6 bases and 5 bases, there was a span of 10 bases. The CDR3 region is CASSPGGETQYF. CDR3 nucleotide sequence: TGTGCCAGCAGCCCTGGGGGGGAGACCCAGTACTTC.

This rearrangement joins TRBV7-3 to TRBJ2-1, with 12 positions matching TRBD1. Germline V gene sequence: CDR1 SGHTA, CDR2 FQGTGA. Losses at the gene ends were 4 bases for V and 9 bases for J; bases not matched to a gene: 7. The CDR3 extends over 15 amino acids. The CDR3 region has the DNA TGTGCCAGCAGCTGGGGACAGGGGGCTTTCCGTGAGCAGTTCTTC. It codes for CASSWGQGAFREQFF.

The CDR3 reads CASSTYGRTYEQYF. CDR3 DNA sequence: TGTGCCAGTAGTACGTACGGGAGAACCTACGAGCAGTACTTC. The chain combines TRBV19 with TRBJ2-7, with TRBD2 as a possible D gene (6 bases). The V gene's germline CDR1 is LNHDA and CDR2 SQIVND (reference sequence). This CDR3 has 14 amino acids. V shed 4 bases and J shed 2 bases, with 12 bases lying between them.

This clone has only a few counts. The chain uses TRBV6-5 and TRBJ2-7, with D uncertain. This CDR3 contains 14 residues. The germline V gene encodes CDR1 MNHEY and CDR2 SVGAGI. V was pared by 7 bases and J by 0 bases, with 13 bases between. In nucleotides, the CDR3 is TGTGCCAGCAAATTCCATTCGAGCTCCTACGAGCAGTACTTC. Translating it yields CASKFHSSSYEQYF.

The chain links TRBV28 to TRBJ2-7, with 7 bases aligning to TRBD2. CDR3 length equals 16 residues. Trimming cost V 2 bases and J 4 bases; bases outside gene matches: 11. Germline values: CDR1 MDHEN, CDR2 SYDVKM. In nucleotides, the CDR3 is TGTGCCAGCAGTTTACGGGGGGAGCTGACGCGGTACGAGCAGTACTTC. Translated: CASSLRGELTRYEQYF.

V gene TRBV28 combines with J gene TRBJ2-1; D is uncertain. Deletions cut 4 bases from V and 2 bases from J, with 12 bases between. The CDR3 totals 15 residues. The germline V gene encodes CDR1 MDHEN and CDR2 SYDVKM. The CDR3 here is CASSSPPSTYNEQFF. The CDR3 coding sequence is TGTGCCAGCAGTTCCCCGCCTTCGACCTACAATGAGCAGTTCTTC. The variable domain in full, with the rest retrieved from reference TRBV28 and TRBJ2-1, is DVKVTQSSRYLVKRTGEKVFLECVQDMDHENMFWYRQDPGLGLRLIYFSYDVKMKEKGDIPEGYSVSREKKERFSLILESASTNQTSMYLCASSSPPSTYNEQFFGPGTRLTVL.

The chain has TRBV11-3 and TRBJ1-2; the match to TRBD1 covers 7 bases. V was pared by 6 bases and J by 4 bases, with 11 bases of the junction left unmatched. Per the germline V gene, CDR1 is SGHNT and CDR2 is YENEEA. The CDR3 consists of 15 residues. The CDR3 sequence: CASSFSGTVSYGYTF. The CDR3 nucleotides read TGTGCCAGCAGTTTTAGTGGGACAGTGAGCTATGGCTACACCTTC.

This rearrangement joins TRBV20-1 to TRBJ2-7; tentative D call: TRBD2 (6 bases). The CDR3 spans 13 residues. Germline values: CDR1 DFQATT, CDR2 SNEGSKA (reference sequence). Trimming removed 3 bases at V and 4 bases at J, with 13 bases between. The CDR3 region is CSASEGTFYEQYF. The DNA for the CDR3 is TGCAGTGCTAGTGAGGGGACTTTTTACGAGCAGTACTTC.

This chain connects TRBV28 to TRBJ2-3, with 11 bases aligning to TRBD2. CDR3 length equals 15 residues. Germline V gene data show CDR1 as MDHEN and CDR2 as SYDVKM. The trim removed 6 bases at V and 3 bases at J, leaving 5 bases unmatched. CDR3: CASSSLAGGTDTQYF. The CDR3 DNA is TGTGCCAGCAGCTCGCTAGCGGGAGGTACAGATACGCAGTATTTT.